This T cell receptor (beta chain) came from a study of T cells after posttransplantation cyclophosphamide. Some clones are missing from TCRdb's copy, which holds only in-frame ones; the method was immunoSEQ multiplex PCR. The sample shows 20,000 or so clones, over 65% of them seen only once. Treatment was busulfan-fludarabine conditioning, a marrow graft, and cyclophosphamide on days +3 and +4. The sample here was PBMCs, taken after an allogeneic stem cell transplant with post-transplant cyclophosphamide. The clonotype originates from a young adult male patient who received an allogeneic stem cell transplant from a related donor, was CMV-positive, and had acute GVHD only. Some T cells may be provided by the graft donor.

The CDR3 DNA follows: TGCGCCAGCAGTCCAACTCCCACCGGGACAGGGGTCGTCCTGACTTTC. This codes for CASSPTPTGTGVVLTF. The genes are TRBV5-1 and TRBJ2-6, with 10 bases that match TRBD1. This CDR3 region has 16 residues. Germline CDR1 SGHRS, CDR2 YFSETQ. V was clipped by 5 bases and J by 12 bases; unmatched bases: 14.